The T cell receptor beta chain under discussion was sequenced for a study of monozygotic twins with inflammatory bowel disease. Germline CDR1 and CDR2: SQVTM and ANQGSEA. The CDR3 runs 12 residues. Around 3,600 ng of total RNA went into each TCR library. Following a re-call of the 5' RACE reads, TCRdb has one entry per CDR3 protein and lacks DNA. With 140,000 to 150,000 distinct CDR3 sequences in the sample, the ten largest clones hold 1% to 1.5%. The study's findings and limits: It was not supported that a single strong signal or clonotype was associated with IBD. No difference in repertoire similarity was seen between concordant and discordant twins, possibly because power was limited. Healthy co-twins had higher TCRbeta inverse Simpson diversity than their IBD twins.

On this clonotype: Its antigen remains unknown.

This receptor was taken from a human donor with ulcerative colitis or Crohn's disease, or a healthy co-twin of an affected twin (not recorded which). The sample taken for sequencing was blood. The chain carries TRBV29-1 and TRBJ2-2; TCRdb calls TRBD1, which cannot be checked without DNA. The CDR3 reads CSVSPNTGELFF.